The present T cell receptor beta chain was sequenced within a study of technical replicates of blood from a few donors. The data were produced by immunoSEQ multiplex PCR, yet TCRdb's version contains in-frame clones alone and is incomplete. This sample has 55,000 to 75,000 clones, with 70% to 90% found just once. Input material: PBMCs. This TCR came from a human donor in good health. Some clones in this sample may be carry-over from other donors' samples.

The CDR3 DNA is TGCGCCAGCAGCTTGGAAGGAGGAACTAGCGGAGAGACCCAGTACTTC. The encoded protein is CASSLEGGTSGETQYF. The J gene is TRBJ2-5, the V gene TRBV5-1; 8 nucleotides align to TRBD2. Germline-derived CDR1 and CDR2 are SGHRS and YFSETQ. This CDR3 is built from 16 residues. V shed 0 bases and J 4 bases; nucleotides not matched to a gene: 8.